The present T cell receptor (beta chain) was sequenced within a study of early T cells in non-severe SARS-CoV-2 infection. MiXCR was run by TCRdb on the 5' RACE reads, yielding one entry per CDR3 protein. The table records tens of thousands of distinct CDR3 sequences, about 5.6% of them present only once. This clonotype was seen ten or more times. The CDR3 has 13 residues. Germline V lookup: CDR1 DFQATT, CDR2 SNEGSKA (reference sequence). The ends lost 5 bases at V and 2 bases at J; junction bases unmatched: 4. Sequencing was performed on whole blood. The receptor comes from an adult who was a healthcare worker with PCR-confirmed SARS-CoV-2 infection or an uninfected control (not recorded which). The chain joins TRBV20-1 to TRBJ1-2; TRBD1 aligns across 8 bases. The CDR3 loop is CSARGQGNYGYTF. The CDR3, as DNA: TGCAGTGCTCGAGGACAGGGCAACTATGGCTACACCTTC.